These T cell receptor beta chains were read from a single sample in a study of response to subunit inactivated influenza vaccine. TCRdb independently ran MiXCR on the RT-PCR reads; one entry per CDR3 protein. The data contain 650,000 or so distinct CDR3 sequences, 14% of them singletons. The material was PBMCs from blood, obtained around 14 days before vaccination. The receptors shown here come from a man in his forties or fifties who received an inactivated influenza vaccine. CDR3s include the opening cysteine and the closing phenylalanine or tryptophan. Each record gives: V gene, clone size, D gene, J gene, CDR3 DNA, CDR3 protein. A D gene is named only where the DNA matches it firmly. Size values are once, few and many counts, or a class for expanded clones, and some rows have none.

>TRBV7-2|NA|TRBD2|TRBJ2-7
TGTGCCAGCAGCTATGGGAGGGACTGGACCTTCTACGAGCAGTACTTC
CASSYGRDWTFYEQYF
>TRBV4-3|NA|NA|TRBJ2-5
TGCGCCAGCAGCCAGGCCATGGGGGAGACCCAGTACTTC
CASSQAMGETQYF
>TRBV2|NA|TRBD2|TRBJ2-7
TGTGCCAGCAGTGAATGGCGGGAGACGTACGAGCAGTACTTC
CASSEWRETYEQYF
>TRBV7-2|few|TRBD1|TRBJ2-1
TGTGCCAGCAGCCCGGGACAGGGGGCCTTCAATGAGCAGTTCTTC
CASSPGQGAFNEQFF
>TRBV20-1|many|TRBD1|TRBJ2-2
TGCAGTGCCAAACAGGGGTTTTTTGACACCGGGGAGCTGTTTTTT
CSAKQGFFDTGELFF
>TRBV4-3|few|NA|TRBJ2-7
TGCGCCAGCAGCCTCCTTGCGGACAGTACCTACGAGCAGTACTTC
CASSLLADSTYEQYF
>TRBV4-1|NA|NA|TRBJ2-3
TGCGCCAGCAGCCAAGTGGAGAGAACAGATACGCAGTATTTT
CASSQVERTDTQYF
>TRBV6-2/TRBV6-3|few|TRBD2|TRBJ2-1
TGTGCCAGCAGTGAGACTAGCCCCCTCTACAATGAGCAGTTCTTC
CASSETSPLYNEQFF
>TRBV3-1|few|TRBD2|TRBJ2-1
TGTGCCAGCAGCCGACTAGCGGGGAACAATGAGCAGTTCTTC
CASSRLAGNNEQFF
>TRBV5-1|many|NA|TRBJ2-2
TGCGCCAGCAGCTTGATGGGACAAGACACCGGGGAGCTGTTTTTT
CASSLMGQDTGELFF
>TRBV12-3/TRBV12-4|NA|NA|TRBJ2-7
TGTGCCAGCAGTTTAAGTTCGGGGCACCACGAGCAGTACTTC
CASSLSSGHHEQYF